The clone carrying this T cell receptor beta chain came up once. Its target is unknown. From the 5' RACE reads, TCRdb called clonotypes with MiXCR, one entry per CDR3 protein. The profile shows some 330,000 distinct CDR3 sequences, about 21% of them singletons. The junction had 8 bases not matched to a gene; V was cut back by 0 bases and J by 3 bases. CDR3 length: 19 amino acids. In germline, CDR1 is SGHNT, CDR2 YYREEE (reference sequence). The data are from a study of T-cell memory formation after mild COVID-19. Points from the study as a whole: Clones contracting day 15 to 85 were balanced CD4/CD8; later expanders leaned CD4+. Memory from before infection featured some responding clones, which suggests cross-reactive memory joined.

What was sequenced was PBMCs or a T cell subset sorted from them (not recorded which). The clonotype originates from an adult woman who had mild COVID-19 (a few samples of this study predate the infection). Cell type and time point are not known. This chain connects TRBV5-4 to TRBJ2-3, with 15 positions matching TRBD2. The CDR3 reads CASSLAGLAGGGLTDTQYF. The DNA of the CDR3 is TGTGCCAGCAGCTTGGCCGGACTAGCGGGGGGGGGATTGACAGATACGCAGTATTTT.